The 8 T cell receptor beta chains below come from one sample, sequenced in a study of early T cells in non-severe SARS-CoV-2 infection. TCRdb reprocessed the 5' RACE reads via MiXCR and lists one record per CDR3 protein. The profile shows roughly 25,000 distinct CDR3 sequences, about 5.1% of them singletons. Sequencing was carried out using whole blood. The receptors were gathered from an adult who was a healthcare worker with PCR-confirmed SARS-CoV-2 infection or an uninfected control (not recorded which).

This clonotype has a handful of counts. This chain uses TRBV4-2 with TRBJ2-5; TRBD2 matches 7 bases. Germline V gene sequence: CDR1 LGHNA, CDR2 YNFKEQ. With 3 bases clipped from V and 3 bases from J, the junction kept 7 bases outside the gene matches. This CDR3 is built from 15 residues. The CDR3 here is CASSQAGTTEETQYF. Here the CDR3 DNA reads TGTGCCAGCAGCCAGGCCGGGACTACCGAAGAGACCCAGTACTTC.

The chain's CDR3 is CASSPGPSSYEQYF. For the CDR3, the DNA is TGTGCCAGCAGCCCAGGGCCCAGCTCCTACGAGCAGTACTTC. V is TRBV7-2 and J is TRBJ2-7, with TRBD1 as a possible D gene (5 bases). V lost 5 bases and J lost 0, with 11 bases in between. CDR3 size: 14 residues. Germline V CDR1 and CDR2: SGHTA, FQGNSA.

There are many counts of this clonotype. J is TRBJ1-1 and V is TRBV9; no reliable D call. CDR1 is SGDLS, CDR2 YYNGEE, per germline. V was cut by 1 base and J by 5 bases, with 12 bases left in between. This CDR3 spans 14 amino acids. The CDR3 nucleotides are TGTGCCAGCAGCGTATTTGCCAGACAAACTGAAGCTTTCTTT. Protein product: CASSVFARQTEAFF. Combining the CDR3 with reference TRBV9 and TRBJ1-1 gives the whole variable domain DSGVTQTPKHLITATGQRVTLRCSPRSGDLSVYWYQQSLDQGLQFLIQYYNGEERAKGNILERFSAQQFPDLHSELNLSSLELGDSALYFCASSVFARQTEAFFGQGTRLTVV.

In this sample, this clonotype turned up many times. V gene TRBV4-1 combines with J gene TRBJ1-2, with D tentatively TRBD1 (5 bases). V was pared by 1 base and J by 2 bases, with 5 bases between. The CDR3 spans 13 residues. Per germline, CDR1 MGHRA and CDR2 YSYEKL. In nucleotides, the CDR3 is TGCGCCAGCAGCCAAGGGGGGAACTATGGCTACACCTTC. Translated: CASSQGGNYGYTF.

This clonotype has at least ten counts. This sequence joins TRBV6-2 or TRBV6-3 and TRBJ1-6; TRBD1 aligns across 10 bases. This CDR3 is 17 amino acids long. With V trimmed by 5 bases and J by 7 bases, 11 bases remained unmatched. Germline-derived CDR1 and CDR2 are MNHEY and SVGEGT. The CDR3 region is CASSPRTGQGENSPLHF. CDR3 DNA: TGTGCCAGCAGTCCTCGGACCGGACAGGGGGAGAATTCACCCCTCCACTTT.

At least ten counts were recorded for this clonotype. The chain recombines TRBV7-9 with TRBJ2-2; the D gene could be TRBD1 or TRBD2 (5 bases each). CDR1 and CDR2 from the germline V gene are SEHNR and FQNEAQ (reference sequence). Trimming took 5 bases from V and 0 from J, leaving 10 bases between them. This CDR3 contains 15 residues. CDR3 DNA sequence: TGTGCCAGCAGCAGAGGGGCCACGAACACCGGGGAGCTGTTTTTT. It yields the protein CASSRGATNTGELFF.

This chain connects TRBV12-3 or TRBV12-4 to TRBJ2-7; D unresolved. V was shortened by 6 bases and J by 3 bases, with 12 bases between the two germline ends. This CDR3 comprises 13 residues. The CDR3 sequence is CASRRSQVYEQYF. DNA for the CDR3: TGTGCCAGCAGGAGAAGCCAGGTCTACGAGCAGTACTTC.

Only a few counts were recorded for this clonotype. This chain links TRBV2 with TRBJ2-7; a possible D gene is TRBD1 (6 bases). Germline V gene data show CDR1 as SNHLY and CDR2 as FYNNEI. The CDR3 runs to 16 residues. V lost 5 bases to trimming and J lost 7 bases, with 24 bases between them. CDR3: CASSQRGGPLKGEQYF. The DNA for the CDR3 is TGTGCCAGCAGTCAGAGAGGGGGACCCCTCAAAGGGGAGCAGTACTTC.